This T cell receptor (delta chain) emerged from a study of Vδ1+ human thymocytes. Study observations and caveats: In the thymus, TRG and TRD repertoires looked highly polyclonal with Gaussian CDR3 lengths. Approximately 20% of thymic delta-chain sequences were Vdelta2, with few Vdelta3, unlike blood Vdelta1+ controls.

To note about this clone: What it binds is unknown.

Thymocytes were sorted as CD3+ TCRVdelta1+ TCRVdelta2- after alphabeta T cell depletion. Purity of the sorted Vdelta1+ thymocytes ranged from roughly 98% to 99.6%. The template was reverse-transcribed extracted RNA. Multiplex PCR used pooled V-gene forward primers and a constant-region reverse primer to amplify CDR3s. TCRdb re-called the multiplex PCR reads through CATT. The sample holds 50,000 to 75,000 delta-chain clones, more than 13% seen once. The CDR3 runs 17 residues. V lost 0 bases and J 3 bases, leaving 17 bases between the germline ends. Germline lookup yields CDR1 TSWWSYY and CDR2 QGS. Sequenced material: Vdelta1+ gamma-delta thymocytes from the thymus. Subset here: FACS-sorted CD3+ TCRalphabeta- TCRVdelta1+ TCRVdelta2- thymocytes. The clonotype originates from a girl less than two years old who had congenital heart surgery. The chain joins TRDV1 to TRDJ1; D remains unclear. The CDR3 nucleotides read TGTGCTCTTGGGGAACTCTGCGGGCCTCAACGGGCCGATAAACTCATCTTT. As protein: CALGELCGPQRADKLIF.